These T cell receptor beta chains were read from a single sample in a study of blood T cell repertoires in COVID-19. Data came from immunoSEQ multiplex PCR; TCRdb stores just in-frame clones and leaves some out. The sample holds around 59,000 clones; over 70% are singletons and the top ten take roughly a sixth. Material for sequencing was peripheral blood. Source of these receptors: a woman in her fifties or sixties with active or convalescent COVID-19. CDR3s include the opening cysteine and the closing phenylalanine or tryptophan. The D gene is left open where the match is weak. Rows may omit the clone size; those that give it use once, few, many or a size class.

v_gene	d_gene	j_gene	abundance	CDR3aa	CDR3nt
TRBV7-8	TRBD1	TRBJ1-2	once	CASSDREGSYGYTF	TGTGCCAGCAGCGACAGGGAAGGGAGCTATGGCTACACCTTC
TRBV27	TRBD2	TRBJ2-1	few	CASSKPGLANNEQFF	TGTGCCAGCAGTAAACCGGGACTAGCAAACAATGAGCAGTTCTTC
TRBV27	.	TRBJ1-3	few	CASSLTGQGIGNTIYF	TGTGCCAGCAGTTTAACTGGGCAGGGCATTGGAAACACCATATATTTT
TRBV3-1/TRBV3-2	.	TRBJ2-2	once	CASSQGGITGELFF	TGTGCCAGCAGCCAAGGTGGCATCACCGGGGAGCTGTTTTTT
TRBV4-1	TRBD2	TRBJ2-2	.	CASSQDPLATRELFF	TGCGCCAGCAGCCAAGATCCACTAGCGACGAGGGAGCTGTTTTTT
TRBV15	TRBD2	TRBJ2-1	few	CATSRGRTSGYNEQFF	TGTGCCACCAGCAGAGGAAGGACTAGCGGATACAATGAGCAGTTCTTC
TRBV7-9	.	TRBJ1-1	.	CASSRGVQGNTEAFF	TGTGCCAGCAGTCGGGGCGTACAGGGGAACACTGAAGCTTTCTTT
TRBV7-2	TRBD2	TRBJ2-1	once	CASSLRLAGGRNEQFF	TGTGCCAGCAGCCTACGACTAGCGGGAGGGAGGAATGAGCAGTTCTTC
TRBV10-1	TRBD1	TRBJ2-1	.	CASSGTGVHGEQFF	TGCGCCAGCAGTGGCACAGGGGTACATGGTGAGCAGTTCTTC
TRBV30	.	TRBJ2-3	.	CAWSLVSADTQYF	TGTGCCTGGAGTCTCGTGAGTGCAGATACGCAGTATTTT
TRBV3-1/TRBV3-2	.	TRBJ1-5	.	CASSQDGGGSNQPQHF	TGTGCCAGCAGCCAAGATGGGGGGGGGAGCAATCAGCCCCAGCATTTT
TRBV3-1/TRBV3-2	TRBD1	TRBJ2-1	few	CASSHAGGQGMFF	TGTGCCAGCAGCCATGCTGGGGGACAGGGGATGTTCTTC
TRBV5-4	TRBD1	TRBJ2-7	.	CASSLDPGQGREQYF	TGTGCCAGCAGCTTGGATCCGGGACAGGGTCGCGAGCAGTACTTC
TRBV5-1	TRBD1	TRBJ1-4	.	CASSLEGTGSEKLFF	TGCGCCAGCAGCTTGGAGGGGACAGGAAGCGAAAAACTGTTTTTT
TRBV10-1	TRBD1	TRBJ1-1	.	CASSEYRGRSEAFF	TGCGCCAGCAGCGAATACAGGGGCCGAAGTGAAGCTTTCTTT
TRBV6-2/TRBV6-3	TRBD1	TRBJ2-7	.	CASSRTGTVDEQYF	TGTGCCAGCAGTCGGACAGGGACAGTGGACGAGCAGTACTTC
TRBV13	.	TRBJ2-2	.	CASSRGAGEELFF	TGTGCCAGCAGCCGAGGAGCTGGCGAGGAGCTGTTTTTT
TRBV7-9	TRBD2	TRBJ2-1	.	CASSATSGSYNEQFF	TGTGCCAGCAGCGCGACTAGCGGGTCCTACAATGAGCAGTTCTTC
TRBV6-2/TRBV6-3	.	TRBJ2-7	once	CASSYYQGTHEQYF	TGTGCCAGCAGTTACTATCAGGGCACCCACGAGCAGTACTTC
TRBV2	TRBD1	TRBJ1-5	.	CASRDRGNQPQHF	TGTGCCAGCAGGGACAGGGGCAATCAGCCCCAGCATTTT
TRBV7-2	TRBD1	TRBJ2-2	.	CASSSAGTGFFFDTGELFF	TGTGCCAGCAGCTCCGCCGGGACAGGCTTTTTTTTTGACACCGGGGAGCTGTTTTTT
TRBV5-1	TRBD2	TRBJ2-1	.	CASSLVEGGPFYNEQFF	TGCGCCAGCAGCTTGGTCGAGGGAGGGCCGTTTTACAATGAGCAGTTCTTC
TRBV28	.	TRBJ1-2	.	CASSLVQGGYTF	TGTGCCAGCAGTTTAGTACAGGGTGGCTACACCTTC
TRBV4-1	TRBD1	TRBJ1-5	.	CASGTGGNQPQHF	TGCGCCAGCGGGACAGGGGGTAATCAGCCCCAGCATTTT
TRBV3-1/TRBV3-2	TRBD1	TRBJ2-1	.	CASSLWDSEGNEQFF	TGTGCCAGCAGCCTATGGGACAGTGAGGGTAATGAGCAGTTCTTC
TRBV30	TRBD1	TRBJ1-2	.	CAWMRRDRAGGYTF	TGTGCCTGGATGAGACGAGACAGGGCGGGGGGCTACACCTTC
TRBV11-1	.	TRBJ1-1	.	CASSFSMLMNTEAFF	TGTGCCAGCAGCTTCTCGATGCTAATGAACACTGAAGCTTTCTTT
TRBV11-2	TRBD2	TRBJ2-1	.	CASSLARGLARDNEQFF	TGTGCCAGCAGCTTAGCACGGGGACTAGCAAGGGACAATGAGCAGTTCTTC
TRBV5-1	TRBD1	TRBJ2-7	once	CASSLGRTGRAYEQYF	TGCGCCAGCAGCTTGGGGAGGACAGGTCGGGCCTACGAGCAGTACTTC
TRBV20-1	.	TRBJ2-7	.	CSARRQYEQYF	TGCAGTGCTAGGAGACAATACGAGCAGTACTTC
TRBV6-5	TRBD1	TRBJ1-6	.	CASTDRAGYNSPLHF	TGTGCCTCCACCGACAGGGCAGGCTATAATTCACCCCTCCACTTT
TRBV7-7	.	TRBJ2-5	once	CASSPVRDQGGTQYF	TGTGCCAGCAGCCCGGTCCGGGATCAGGGGGGGACCCAGTACTTC
TRBV5-5	TRBD1	TRBJ2-7	few	CASSFPGTATYEQYF	TGTGCCAGCAGCTTCCCCGGGACAGCAACCTACGAGCAGTACTTC
TRBV6-2/TRBV6-3	.	TRBJ2-2	.	CASSPGQLNTGELFF	TGTGCCAGCAGCCCCGGACAGCTCAACACCGGGGAGCTGTTTTTT
TRBV10-3	TRBD1	TRBJ2-7	.	CAISESGRGSFGYEQYF	TGTGCCATCAGTGAGTCGGGCAGGGGGTCATTCGGCTACGAGCAGTACTTC
TRBV14	.	TRBJ2-6	once	CASSQEWTSGANVLTF	TGTGCCAGCAGCCAAGAATGGACATCTGGGGCCAACGTCCTGACTTTC
TRBV5-1	TRBD1	TRBJ2-7	few	CASSYWTGGTYEQYF	TGCGCCAGCAGCTACTGGACAGGGGGTACCTACGAGCAGTACTTC
TRBV24-1	TRBD2	TRBJ2-1	.	CATSGEAGGNYNEQFF	TGTGCCACCAGTGGGGAAGCGGGAGGAAACTACAATGAGCAGTTCTTC
TRBV6-6	TRBD1	TRBJ1-6	.	CASSYEGQGVSPLHF	TGTGCCAGCAGCTACGAGGGACAGGGGGTCTCACCCCTCCACTTT
TRBV4-1	.	TRBJ1-2	.	CASSQILDNFYGYTF	TGCGCCAGCAGCCAAATTCTGGACAACTTCTATGGCTACACCTTC
TRBV30	TRBD2	TRBJ2-1	.	CAWSPSGSYNEQFF	TGTGCCTGGAGCCCTAGCGGGAGCTACAATGAGCAGTTCTTC
TRBV18	TRBD2	TRBJ2-5	.	CASSPRTSGIGETQYF	TGTGCCAGCTCACCGCGGACTAGCGGGATAGGCGAGACCCAGTACTTC
TRBV14	.	TRBJ1-1	few	CASSRDREAFF	TGTGCCAGCAGCCGAGACAGGGAAGCTTTCTTT
TRBV11-2	.	TRBJ1-5	.	CASSLPQENSNQPQHF	TGTGCCAGCAGCTTACCCCAAGAGAATAGCAATCAGCCCCAGCATTTT
TRBV7-7	.	TRBJ2-3	.	CASSFGLPDTQYF	TGTGCCAGCAGCTTCGGACTTCCTGATACGCAGTATTTT
TRBV11-2	TRBD1	TRBJ1-6	.	CASSSLGQGNSPLHF	TGTGCCAGCAGCTCCCTGGGACAGGGAAATTCACCCCTCCACTTT
TRBV6-6	TRBD2	TRBJ2-1	.	CASLTGGDNEQFF	TGTGCCAGCCTTACGGGGGGGGACAATGAGCAGTTCTTC
TRBV2	TRBD1	TRBJ1-2	.	CASSGSGIQGAGGYTF	TGTGCCAGCAGTGGCTCGGGGATACAGGGGGCGGGCGGCTACACCTTC
TRBV5-4	TRBD1	TRBJ1-4	.	CASSLAGDREREKLFF	TGTGCCAGCAGCTTGGCGGGGGACAGGGAAAGGGAAAAACTGTTTTTT
TRBV7-9	TRBD1	TRBJ1-4	.	CATTTGEEEKLFF	TGTGCCACCACGACAGGGGAAGAAGAAAAACTGTTTTTT
TRBV12-3/TRBV12-4	.	TRBJ1-2	few	CASSTAGAYGYTF	TGTGCCAGCAGCACCGCAGGGGCTTATGGCTACACCTTC
TRBV30	.	TRBJ1-2	.	CAWSPGGDYGYTF	TGTGCCTGGAGTCCCGGCGGAGACTATGGCTACACCTTC
TRBV27	.	TRBJ2-6	.	CASSLLPRVGTGANVLTF	TGTGCCAGCAGTTTATTGCCCAGGGTAGGGACTGGGGCCAACGTCCTGACTTTC
TRBV11-2	.	TRBJ2-2	.	CASSGQFPGELFF	TGTGCCAGCAGCGGACAGTTCCCCGGGGAGCTGTTTTTT
TRBV5-6	TRBD2	TRBJ2-1	.	CASGKGLAGADSYNEQFF	TGTGCCAGCGGAAAGGGACTAGCGGGAGCGGATTCCTACAATGAGCAGTTCTTC
TRBV6-6	TRBD1	TRBJ1-1	.	CASSPGTENTEAFF	TGTGCCAGCAGTCCGGGGACAGAGAACACTGAAGCTTTCTTT
TRBV2	TRBD1	TRBJ2-1	.	CATETGFGSYNEQFF	TGTGCCACAGAGACAGGGTTCGGATCCTACAATGAGCAGTTCTTC
TRBV3-1/TRBV3-2	TRBD2	TRBJ2-7	few	CASSQDLGGTSGSGEQYF	TGTGCCAGCAGCCAAGACCTTGGTGGGACTAGCGGGAGTGGCGAGCAGTACTTC